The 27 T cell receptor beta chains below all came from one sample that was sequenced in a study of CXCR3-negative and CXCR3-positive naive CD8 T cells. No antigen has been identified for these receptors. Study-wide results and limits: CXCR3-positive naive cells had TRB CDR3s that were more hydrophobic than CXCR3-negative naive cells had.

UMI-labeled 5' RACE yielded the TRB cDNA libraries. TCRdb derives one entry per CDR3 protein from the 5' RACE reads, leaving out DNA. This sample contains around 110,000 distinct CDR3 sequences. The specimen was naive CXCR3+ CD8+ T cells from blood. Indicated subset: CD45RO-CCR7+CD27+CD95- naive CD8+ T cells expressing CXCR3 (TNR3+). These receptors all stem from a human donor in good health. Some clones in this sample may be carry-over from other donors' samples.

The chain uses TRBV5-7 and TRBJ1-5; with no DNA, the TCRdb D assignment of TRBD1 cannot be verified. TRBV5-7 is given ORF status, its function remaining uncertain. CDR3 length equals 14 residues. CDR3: CASSFGQGGQPQHF.

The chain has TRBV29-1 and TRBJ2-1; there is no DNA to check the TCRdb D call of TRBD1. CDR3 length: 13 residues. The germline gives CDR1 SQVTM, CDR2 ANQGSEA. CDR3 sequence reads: CSAGQGSYNEQFF.

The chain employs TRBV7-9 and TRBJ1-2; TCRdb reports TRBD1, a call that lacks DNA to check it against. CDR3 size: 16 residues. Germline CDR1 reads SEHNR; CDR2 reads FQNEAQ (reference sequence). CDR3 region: CASSPPLRTGNYGYTF.

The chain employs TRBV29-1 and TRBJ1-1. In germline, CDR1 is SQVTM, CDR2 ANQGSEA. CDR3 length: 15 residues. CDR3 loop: CSVVGTGFMNTEAFF.

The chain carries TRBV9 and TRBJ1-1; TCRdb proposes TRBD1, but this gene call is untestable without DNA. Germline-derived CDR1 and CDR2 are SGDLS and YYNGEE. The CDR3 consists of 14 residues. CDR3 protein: CASSAGTANTEAFF.

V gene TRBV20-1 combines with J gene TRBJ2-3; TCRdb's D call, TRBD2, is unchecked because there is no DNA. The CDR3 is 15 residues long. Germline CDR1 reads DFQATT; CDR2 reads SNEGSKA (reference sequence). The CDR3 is CSARDSGSSTDTQYF.

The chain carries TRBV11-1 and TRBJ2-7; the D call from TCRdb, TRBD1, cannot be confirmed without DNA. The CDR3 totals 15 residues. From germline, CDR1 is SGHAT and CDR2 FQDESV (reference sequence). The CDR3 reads CASSLGRGSGYEQYF.

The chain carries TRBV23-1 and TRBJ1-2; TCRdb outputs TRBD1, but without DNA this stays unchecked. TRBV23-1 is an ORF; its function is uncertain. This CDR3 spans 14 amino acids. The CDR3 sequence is CASSQSQGVDGYTF.

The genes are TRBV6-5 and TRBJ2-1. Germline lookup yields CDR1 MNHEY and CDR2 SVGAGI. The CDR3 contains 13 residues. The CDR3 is CASSPGAPNEQFF.

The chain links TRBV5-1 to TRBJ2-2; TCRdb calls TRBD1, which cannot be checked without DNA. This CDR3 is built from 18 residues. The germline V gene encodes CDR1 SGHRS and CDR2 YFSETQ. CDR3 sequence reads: CASSTGQGLSANTGELFF.

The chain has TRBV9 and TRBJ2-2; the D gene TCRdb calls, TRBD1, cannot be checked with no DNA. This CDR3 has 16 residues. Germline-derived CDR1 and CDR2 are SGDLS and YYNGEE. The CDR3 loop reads CASSVGPSANTGELFF. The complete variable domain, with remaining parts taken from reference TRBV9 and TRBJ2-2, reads DSGVTQTPKHLITATGQRVTLRCSPRSGDLSVYWYQQSLDQGLQFLIQYYNGEERAKGNILERFSAQQFPDLHSELNLSSLELGDSALYFCASSVGPSANTGELFFGEGSRLTVL.

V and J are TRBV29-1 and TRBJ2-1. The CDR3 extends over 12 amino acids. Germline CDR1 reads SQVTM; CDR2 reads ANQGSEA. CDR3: CSVVGINNEQFF.

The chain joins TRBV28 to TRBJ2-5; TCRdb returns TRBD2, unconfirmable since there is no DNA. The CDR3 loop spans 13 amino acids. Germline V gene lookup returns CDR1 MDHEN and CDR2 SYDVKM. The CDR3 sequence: CASKGLAEETQYF.

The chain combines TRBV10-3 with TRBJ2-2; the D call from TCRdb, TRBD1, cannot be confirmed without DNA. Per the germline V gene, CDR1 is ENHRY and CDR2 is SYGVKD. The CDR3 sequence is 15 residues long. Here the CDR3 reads CAISEGRPNTGELFF.

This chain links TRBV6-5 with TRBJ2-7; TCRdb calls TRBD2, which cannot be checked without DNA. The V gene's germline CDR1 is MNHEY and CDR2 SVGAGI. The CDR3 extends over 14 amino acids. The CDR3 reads CASRQSLPEGEQYF.

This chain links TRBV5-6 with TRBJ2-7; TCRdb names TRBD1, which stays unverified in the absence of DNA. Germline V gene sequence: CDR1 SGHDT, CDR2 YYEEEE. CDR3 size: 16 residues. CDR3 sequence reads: CASRDLSGTDNYEQYF.

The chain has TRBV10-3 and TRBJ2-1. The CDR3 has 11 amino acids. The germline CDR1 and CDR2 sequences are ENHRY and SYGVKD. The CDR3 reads CAIGVAGEQFF.

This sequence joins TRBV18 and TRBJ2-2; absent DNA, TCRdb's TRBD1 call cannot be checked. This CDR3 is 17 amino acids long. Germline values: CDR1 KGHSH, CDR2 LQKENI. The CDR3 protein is CASSPNVAGENTGELFF.

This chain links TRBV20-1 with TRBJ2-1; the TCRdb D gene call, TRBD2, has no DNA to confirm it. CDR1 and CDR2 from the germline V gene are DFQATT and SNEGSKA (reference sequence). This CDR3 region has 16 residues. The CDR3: CSASKGPSSSFDEQFF.

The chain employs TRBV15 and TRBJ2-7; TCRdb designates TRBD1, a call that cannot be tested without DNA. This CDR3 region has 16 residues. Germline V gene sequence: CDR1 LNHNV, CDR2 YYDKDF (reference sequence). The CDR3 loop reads CATSRDRMAGNDEQYF.

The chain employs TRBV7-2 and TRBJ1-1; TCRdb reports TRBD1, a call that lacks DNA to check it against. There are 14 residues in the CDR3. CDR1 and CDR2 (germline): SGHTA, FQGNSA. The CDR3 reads CASSLEGLSTEAFF. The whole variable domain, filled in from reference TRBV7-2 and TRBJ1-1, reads GAGVSQSPSNKVTEKGKDVELRCDPISGHTALYWYRQSLGQGLEFLIYFQGNSAPDKSGLPSDRFSAERTGGSVSTLTIQRTQQEDSAVYLCASSLEGLSTEAFFGQGTRLTVV.

Here the CDR3 reads CSARQEYTEAFF. The rearrangement uses TRBV20-1 and TRBJ1-1. Germline CDR1 reads DFQATT; CDR2 reads SNEGSKA (reference sequence). There are 12 residues in the CDR3.

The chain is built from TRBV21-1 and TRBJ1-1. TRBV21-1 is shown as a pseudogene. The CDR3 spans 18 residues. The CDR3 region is CASSKRGQGPWMNTEAFF.

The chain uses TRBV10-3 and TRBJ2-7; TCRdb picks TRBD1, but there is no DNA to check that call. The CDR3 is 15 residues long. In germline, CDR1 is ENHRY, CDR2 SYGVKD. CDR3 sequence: CAISDRTGTSYEQYF.

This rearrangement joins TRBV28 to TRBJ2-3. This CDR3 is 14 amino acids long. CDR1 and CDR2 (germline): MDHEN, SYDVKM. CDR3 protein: CASSLGDYTDTQYF.

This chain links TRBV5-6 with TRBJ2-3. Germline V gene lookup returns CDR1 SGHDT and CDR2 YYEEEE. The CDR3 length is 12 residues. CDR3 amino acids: CASSNLEDTQYF.

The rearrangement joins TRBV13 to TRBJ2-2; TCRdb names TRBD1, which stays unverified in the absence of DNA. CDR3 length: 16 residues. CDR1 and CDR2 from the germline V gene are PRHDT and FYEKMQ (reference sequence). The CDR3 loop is CASSSPGQGNTGELFF.